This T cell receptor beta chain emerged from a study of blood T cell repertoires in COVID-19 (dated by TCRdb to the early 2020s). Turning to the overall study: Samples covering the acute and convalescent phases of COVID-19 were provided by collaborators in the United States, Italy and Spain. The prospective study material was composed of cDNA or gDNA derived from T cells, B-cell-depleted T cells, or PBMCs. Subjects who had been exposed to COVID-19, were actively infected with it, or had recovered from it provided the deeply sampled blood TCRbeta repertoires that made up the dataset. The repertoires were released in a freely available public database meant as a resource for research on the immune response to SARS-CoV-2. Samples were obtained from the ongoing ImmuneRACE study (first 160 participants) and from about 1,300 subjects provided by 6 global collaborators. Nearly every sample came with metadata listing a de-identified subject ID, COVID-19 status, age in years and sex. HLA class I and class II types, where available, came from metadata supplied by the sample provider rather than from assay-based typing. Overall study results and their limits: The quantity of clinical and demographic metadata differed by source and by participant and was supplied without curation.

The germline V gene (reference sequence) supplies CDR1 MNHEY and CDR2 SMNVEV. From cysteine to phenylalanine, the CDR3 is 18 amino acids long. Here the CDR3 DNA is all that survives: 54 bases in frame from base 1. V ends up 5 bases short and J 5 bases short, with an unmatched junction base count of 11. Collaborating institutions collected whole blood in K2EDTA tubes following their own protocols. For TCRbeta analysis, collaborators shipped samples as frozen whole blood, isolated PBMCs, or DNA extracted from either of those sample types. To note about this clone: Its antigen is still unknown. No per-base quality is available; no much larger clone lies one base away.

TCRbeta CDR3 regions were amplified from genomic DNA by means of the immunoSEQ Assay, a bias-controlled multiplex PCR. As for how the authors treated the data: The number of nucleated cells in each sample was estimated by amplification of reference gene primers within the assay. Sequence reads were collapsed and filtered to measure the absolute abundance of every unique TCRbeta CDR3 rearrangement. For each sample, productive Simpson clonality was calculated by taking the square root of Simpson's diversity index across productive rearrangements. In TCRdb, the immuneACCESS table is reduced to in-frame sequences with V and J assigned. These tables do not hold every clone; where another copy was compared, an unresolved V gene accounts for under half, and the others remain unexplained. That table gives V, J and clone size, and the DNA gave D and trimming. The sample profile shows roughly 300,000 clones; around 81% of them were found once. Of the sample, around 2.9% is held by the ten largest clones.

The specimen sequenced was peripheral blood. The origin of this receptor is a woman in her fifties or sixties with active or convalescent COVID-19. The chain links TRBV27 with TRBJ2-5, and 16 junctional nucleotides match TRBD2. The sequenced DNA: TGTGCCAGCAGTGCCATAGGGACTAGCGGGGGGGCCCGTGAGACCCAGTACTTC. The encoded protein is CASSAIGTSGGARETQYF.